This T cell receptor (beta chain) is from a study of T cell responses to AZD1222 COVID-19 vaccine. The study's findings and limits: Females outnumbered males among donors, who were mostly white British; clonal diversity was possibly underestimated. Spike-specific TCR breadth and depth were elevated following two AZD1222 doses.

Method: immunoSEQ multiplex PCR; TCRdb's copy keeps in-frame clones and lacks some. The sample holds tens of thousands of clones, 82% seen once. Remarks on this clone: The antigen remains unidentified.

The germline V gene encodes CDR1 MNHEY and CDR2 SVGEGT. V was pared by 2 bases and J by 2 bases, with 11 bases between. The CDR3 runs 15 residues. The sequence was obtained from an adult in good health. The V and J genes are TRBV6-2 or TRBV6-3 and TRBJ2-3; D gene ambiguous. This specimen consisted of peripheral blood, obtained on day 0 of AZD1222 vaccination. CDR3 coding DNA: TGTGCCAGCAGTTACGAGCAGAAGATCACAGATACGCAGTATTTT. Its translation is CASSYEQKITDTQYF.